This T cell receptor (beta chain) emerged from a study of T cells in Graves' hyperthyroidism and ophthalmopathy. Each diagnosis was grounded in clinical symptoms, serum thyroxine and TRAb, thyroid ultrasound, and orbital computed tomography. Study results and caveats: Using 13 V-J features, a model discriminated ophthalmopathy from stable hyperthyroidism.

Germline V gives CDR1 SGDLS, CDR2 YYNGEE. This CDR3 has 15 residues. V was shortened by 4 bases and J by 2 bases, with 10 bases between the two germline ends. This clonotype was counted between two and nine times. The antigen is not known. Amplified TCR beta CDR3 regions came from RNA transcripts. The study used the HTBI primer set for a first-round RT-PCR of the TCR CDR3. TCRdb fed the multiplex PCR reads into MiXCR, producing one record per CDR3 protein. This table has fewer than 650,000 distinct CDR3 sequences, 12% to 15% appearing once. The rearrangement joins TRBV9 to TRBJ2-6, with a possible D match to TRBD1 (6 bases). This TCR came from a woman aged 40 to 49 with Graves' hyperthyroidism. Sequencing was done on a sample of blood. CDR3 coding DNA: TGTGCCAGCAGCCCGCACAGGGCTGGGGCCAACGTCCTGACTTTC. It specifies CASSPHRAGANVLTF.